This TCR beta chain was profiled in a study of control samples from healthy donors and cancer patients. Per the germline V gene, CDR1 is SGDLS and CDR2 is YYNGEE. With 3 bases clipped from V and 8 bases from J, the junction kept 4 bases outside the gene matches. The CDR3 is made up of 14 amino acids. The repertoire was sequenced with immunoSEQ multiplex PCR; TCRdb's copy has only in-frame clones and lacks some. The sample records 390,000 or so clones, around nine tenths being singletons. This TCR was sampled from a man aged 40-49 years with head and neck cancer. The chain combines TRBV9 with TRBJ2-2; TRBD2 aligns across 10 bases. Sequencing was carried out using PBMCs. CDR3 sequence: CASSAGTSVGELFF. CDR3 in DNA: TGTGCCAGCAGCGCGGGGACTAGCGTGGGGGAGCTGTTTTTT.